This entry is about one TCR beta chain. This clonotype was counted many times. Which antigen it targets is not known. Base-call qualities are not available, and no considerably larger clone is one nucleotide away. CDR1 and CDR2, per the germline V gene, are SGHDN and FVKESK. Relative to germline, V is 4 bases shorter and J is 10 bases shorter, with 22 bases between their ends. Spanning cysteine to phenylalanine, the CDR3 consists of 15 amino acids. The entry retains the CDR3 DNA only, 45 bases that are in frame from base 1. The data were taken from a study of blood T cells in healthy people across ages (dated by TCRdb to the mid-2010s). At the level of the whole study: Template switching captured roughly one uniquely barcoded TCR beta cDNA molecule per two T cells in model experiments. The donors were split into four age groups: young (average around 15 years), middle-aged (roughly 39), aged (approximately 60) and long-lived (over 80). Age-related changes in TCR beta repertoire diversity were measured in the study by deep sequencing normalized with unique cDNA molecular identifiers. Using the same blood draw, the study looked at two additional independent replicas of 1 million unique cDNA reads for two donors, one aged 18 to 30 and the other aged 80 or older.

The paper's findings and limits, for the study overall: Compared with the aged group, the long-lived group had more naive CD4+ T cells, fewer expanded clones and increased TCR diversity, suggesting age selection. Donor CMV infection status was unknown, potentially confounding age-related changes in expanded clonotypes. A strong correlation was found between observed TCR beta diversity and the percentage of naive T cells measured by flow cytometry. Since profiling was done on bulk unsorted PBMCs, naive and antigen-experienced compartments could not be conclusively compared. As age increased, observed TCR beta diversity per million T cells dropped in a roughly linear way, and a significant reduction was already evident by age 40. Estimates of total diversity from one million sequenced T cells were regarded as lower bounds and underestimates.

The library was produced with 5' RACE. Sequencing relied on an Illumina HiSeq 2500. A second PCR of about 7 to 12 cycles was run with a J-beta primer mix and a sample-barcoded 5' primer. A template-switch 5' adaptor carrying 12 random nucleotides introduced a unique molecular identifier onto each TCR beta cDNA molecule. Each sample yielded at least 2.5 million CDR3-containing paired-end reads. All of the RNA was converted into first-strand cDNA using the Mint cDNA synthesis kit, with a TRBC-specific oligonucleotide serving as the primer. After uracil-DNA glycosylase treatment, a first 18-cycle PCR used universal primers M1SS and BC2_uni_R on all cDNA. For the original study's pipeline: For normalization, 1 million high-quality reads were randomly selected from each sample, with every read carrying a distinct molecular identifier. Reads with shared molecular identifiers were discarded instead of being binned into consensus sequences. MiTCR, with a Q25 quality threshold and the strictest error-elimination algorithm, was used for CDR3 identification, clonotype clustering and error correction. A nonparametric unseen species model with Euler transformation was used to estimate lower-bound total TCR beta diversity. TCRdb applied fastp at Q25 and MiXCR to the public reads, then kept only in-frame beta chains. Duplicate CDR3 protein sequences are folded into a single record with the most common DNA and genes. The authors' filters were not applied to this entry. The sample includes some 800,000 distinct CDR3 sequences, with 25% observed a single time. The ten biggest clones cover 3.7% of the sample.

The donors were a few dozen Caucasian individuals from Russia, aged 6 to 90 years, who were systemically healthy. Each donor gave approximately 9.3 milliliters of peripheral blood, collected into EDTA-treated Vacutainer tubes. PBMCs were isolated by Ficoll-Paque density-gradient centrifugation, with at least 6 million obtained per sample. Trizol reagent was used to extract total RNA from the PBMCs, yielding at least 6 micrograms per sample. For every donor, flow cytometry on a PBMC aliquot measured the percentage of naive CD45RAhigh/CD27high T cells. The same data also went into a second study, on T cells of mothers and their children. The second investigation adds: Nine systemically healthy Caucasian individuals, comprising three mothers and their six children, were included as donors. cDNA synthesis consumed the entire amount of extracted RNA, loaded at around 1.4 ug RNA in each 15 ul reaction. In the second PCR, the M1S primer introduced both the sample barcodes and 2-4 random nucleotides. Over 9.5 million TCR beta CDR3 reads were obtained for each mother, and millions of reads were obtained for each child. In both related and unrelated pairs, thymic selection shapes the output of TCR recombination in a similar way, with inherited differences having only a minor effect. Normalized repertoire overlap was always found to be slightly, but never significantly, higher in related mother-child pairs than in unrelated mother-child pairs. No persistent microchimeric T cell clones were found, with a detection sensitivity of 85 to 100 clones per million clonotypes. In the study, deep NGS was used to compare the TCR beta repertoires of mothers and children, and features distinguishing related mother-child pairs from unrelated individuals were sought. The mean age was around 40 +/- 4 years for the mothers and about 10 +/- 4 years for the children. Libraries were sequenced on Illumina HiSeq 2000 with 100+100 nt paired-end reads after adapter ligation with NEBNext reagents. To prevent cross-contamination, the mother and child libraries were prepared a month apart and were sequenced in separate runs. Between roughly 500,000 and 2,300,000 distinct TCR beta clonotypes were identified per donor. Naive TCR beta clonotypes were estimated from low-frequency clonotypes matched to each donor's FACS-determined naive share, without sorting.

This clonotype was obtained from a boy younger than 18 in good health. The receptor chain draws on TRBV14 and TRBJ2-5; TRBD1 is perhaps the D gene, given 6 matching bases. Sequenced sample: blood. The nucleotide sequence is TGTGCCAGCAGCCCATTTAAGGGGGTAGAGGAAAACCAGTACTTC. Translated, this is CASSPFKGVEENQYF.